These 27 T cell receptor beta chains were all obtained from the same sample, sequenced in a study of control samples from healthy donors and cancer patients. Profiled with immunoSEQ multiplex PCR; TCRdb holds only in-frame clones, not every one. The repertoire consists of 63,000 or so clones, with approximately 89% occurring once and the leading ten covering 5% to 6.5%. The source material was PBMCs. The origin of the receptors is a man aged 60-69 years with colorectal cancer.

This clone has just a few counts. This chain connects TRBV7-8 to TRBJ1-6; D is unclear. From germline, CDR1 is SGHVS and CDR2 FQNEAQ. The CDR3 runs to 13 residues. Trimming took 8 bases from V and 7 from J, leaving 12 bases between them. CDR3 loop: CASGAWRNSPLHF. Written as DNA, the CDR3 is TGTGCCAGCGGCGCTTGGAGGAATTCACCCCTCCACTTT.

The V gene is TRBV7-9, the J gene TRBJ2-3; 9 nucleotides match TRBD2. CDR1 is SEHNR and CDR2 is FQNEAQ in the germline V gene (reference sequence). The V segment lost 3 bases and the J segment 1 base; nucleotides outside the gene matches: 2. The CDR3 is made up of 15 amino acids. In nucleotides, the CDR3 is TGTGCCAGCAGCTTCCCTAGCGGGGGCACAGATACGCAGTATTTT. This encodes CASSFPSGGTDTQYF.

The V gene is TRBV9, the J gene TRBJ2-3; D is possibly TRBD2 (6 bases). Per germline, CDR1 SGDLS and CDR2 YYNGEE. V lost 5 bases and J 11 bases, leaving 15 bases between the germline ends. CDR3 size: 12 residues. The chain's CDR3 is CASRGDSRLQYF. The CDR3, as DNA: TGTGCCAGCAGGGGGGACTCCCGGTTGCAGTATTTT. Together with reference TRBV9 and TRBJ2-3, the CDR3 gives the full variable domain: DSGVTQTPKHLITATGQRVTLRCSPRSGDLSVYWYQQSLDQGLQFLIQYYNGEERAKGNILERFSAQQFPDLHSELNLSSLELGDSALYFCASRGDSRLQYFGPGTRLTVL.

The chain recombines TRBV4-1 with TRBJ2-1; 10 bases are a match to TRBD2. The V gene's germline CDR1 is MGHRA and CDR2 YSYEKL. The CDR3 spans 15 residues. J lost 2 bases, V lost 4 bases, and 2 bases had no gene match. The CDR3 nucleotides are TGCGCCAGCAGCCCAGGACTAGCGGCCTACAATGAGCAGTTCTTC. This codes for CASSPGLAAYNEQFF.

The chain joins TRBV5-1 to TRBJ2-1; 14 bases agree with TRBD2. V trimming: 3 bases; J trimming: 8 bases; junction bases outside the gene matches: 7. The CDR3 totals 16 residues. CDR1 is SGHRS, CDR2 YFSETQ, per germline. This CDR3 is CASSSLTSGGADEQFF. CDR3 DNA sequence: TGCGCCAGCAGCTCACTGACTAGCGGGGGGGCCGATGAGCAGTTCTTC.

The chain employs TRBV5-6 and TRBJ1-2; a weak D match, TRBD1 (5 bases). The CDR3 length is 15 residues. CDR1 and CDR2 from the germline V gene are SGHDT and YYEEEE. The ends were cut back, 0 bases at V and 8 bases at J, with 17 bases in the middle. This CDR3 is CASSLEPDTLNGYTF. In nucleotides, the CDR3 is TGTGCCAGCAGCTTGGAGCCGGACACCCTTAACGGCTACACCTTC.

J is TRBJ1-1 and V is TRBV18; unclear D gene. Trimming stripped 1 base from V and 4 bases from J, with 4 bases between. This CDR3 is 12 amino acids long. In germline, CDR1 is KGHSH, CDR2 LQKENI. The CDR3: CASSPRSTEAFF. In DNA, the CDR3 is TGTGCCAGCTCACCACGGAGCACTGAAGCTTTCTTT.

The rearrangement uses TRBV6-6 and TRBJ1-1, with D perhaps matching TRBD1 (5 bases). This CDR3 contains 14 residues. Germline V gives CDR1 MNHNY, CDR2 SVGAGI (reference sequence). The ends were cut back, 4 bases at V and 1 base at J, with 10 bases in the middle. The CDR3 here is CASSLGRANTEAFF. The CDR3 region has the DNA TGTGCCAGCAGTTTGGGACGGGCGAACACTGAAGCTTTCTTT.

The chain recombines TRBV14 with TRBJ2-2; weak D call: TRBD2 (5 bases). V was clipped by 4 bases and J by 0 bases, with 12 bases between them. CDR3 length equals 16 residues. CDR1 and CDR2 from the germline V gene are SGHDN and FVKESK. The CDR3 spells CASSPLAISNTGELFF. The CDR3 DNA reads as TGTGCCAGCAGCCCTCTAGCTATTTCGAACACCGGGGAGCTGTTTTTT.

The rearrangement links TRBV24-1 to TRBJ2-1; 8 bases agree with TRBD1. CDR1 is KGHDR and CDR2 is SFDVKD in the germline V gene. This CDR3 contains 13 residues. The V segment lost 2 bases and the J segment 7 bases; nucleotides outside the gene matches: 0. The CDR3 is CATSDYRGNEQFF. For the CDR3, the DNA is TGTGCCACCAGTGATTACAGGGGGAATGAGCAGTTCTTC.

The chain has TRBV15 and TRBJ2-5; tentatively, D is TRBD1 or TRBD2 (6 bases each). The V gene lost 1 base and the J gene lost 6 bases, with 12 bases spanning the gap. CDR1 is LNHNV and CDR2 is YYDKDF in the germline V gene (reference sequence). CDR3 length equals 14 residues. CDR3: CATSRAGGPKTQYF. CDR3 DNA sequence: TGTGCCACCAGCAGAGCTGGGGGGCCGAAGACCCAGTACTTC.

The chain is built from TRBV19 and TRBJ1-5; TRBD1 matches at 7 bases. The ends lost 5 bases at V and 2 bases at J; junction bases unmatched: 6. This CDR3 has 15 amino acids. Germline loops: CDR1 LNHDA, CDR2 SQIVND (reference sequence). CDR3 nucleotide sequence: TGTGCCAGTAGTGGGGGACAGTTCGGCAATCAGCCCCAGCATTTT. Its protein is CASSGGQFGNQPQHF. Using reference TRBV19 and TRBJ1-5 for the parts outside the CDR3, the full variable domain is DGGITQSPKYLFRKEGQNVTLSCEQNLNHDAMYWYRQDPGQGLRLIYYSQIVNDFQKGDIAEGYSVSREKKESFPLTVTSAQKNPTAFYLCASSGGQFGNQPQHFGDGTRLSIL.

Details on this clone: At one boundary the junction diverges from the germline segment, which might be a read error. The CDR3 reads CASSQEVGGPYEQYF. The DNA of the CDR3 is TGTGCCAGCAGCCAAGAAGTCGGGGGGCCCTATGAGCAGTACTTC. The rearrangement uses TRBV4-2 and TRBJ2-7; weak D call: TRBD2 (7 bases). Per the germline V gene, CDR1 is LGHNA and CDR2 is YNFKEQ. There are 15 residues in the CDR3.

About this clone itself: Within the sample, other DNA sequences also encode this same CDR3. V is TRBV30 and J is TRBJ1-2, with 8 bases matching TRBD1. The CDR3 consists of 13 residues. CDR1 GTSNPN and CDR2 SVGIG come from the germline V gene (reference sequence). Unmatched junction bases numbered 6, after V lost 1 base and J lost 8 bases. The CDR3 DNA reads as TGTGCCTGGAGTGAACAGGGGGTGGGGGGCTACACCTTC. Its translation: CAWSEQGVGGYTF.

The chain is built from TRBV4-3 and TRBJ2-3; D is perhaps TRBD1 or TRBD2 (6 bases each). The CDR3 extends over 16 amino acids. Germline V gives CDR1 LGHNA, CDR2 YSLEER. With 0 bases removed from V and 2 bases from J, the gap between germline ends came to 12 bases. This CDR3 is CASSQDVGGITDTQYF. The CDR3 DNA reads as TGCGCCAGCAGCCAAGATGTGGGGGGCATCACAGATACGCAGTATTTT.

The CDR3 is CASSVVGGESYNEQFF. The CDR3 nucleotides read TGTGCCAGCAGCGTAGTGGGTGGCGAGTCCTACAATGAGCAGTTCTTC. This chain links TRBV9 with TRBJ2-1; D call uncertain. The V gene's germline CDR1 is SGDLS and CDR2 YYNGEE. Trimming stripped 0 bases from V and 1 base from J, with 11 bases between. CDR3 length: 16 residues.

V gene TRBV9 combines with J gene TRBJ2-3; weak D call: TRBD2 (6 bases). This CDR3 is built from 16 residues. V dropped 0 bases and J dropped 0 bases, with 11 bases sitting between them. In germline, CDR1 is SGDLS, CDR2 YYNGEE. In DNA form, the CDR3 reads TGTGCCAGCAGCGTAGGAGCGGGCGCTAGCACAGATACGCAGTATTTT. Translation gives CASSVGAGASTDTQYF.

The rearrangement links TRBV28 to TRBJ2-5, with D unclear. Germline-derived CDR1 and CDR2 are MDHEN and SYDVKM. This CDR3 contains 13 residues. V shed 6 bases and J shed 2 bases, with 10 bases lying between them. The CDR3 region is CASRDDGQETQYF. The CDR3 nucleotides are TGTGCCAGCAGGGACGACGGGCAAGAGACCCAGTACTTC. Full variable domain (rest looked up from reference TRBV28 and TRBJ2-5): DVKVTQSSRYLVKRTGEKVFLECVQDMDHENMFWYRQDPGLGLRLIYFSYDVKMKEKGDIPEGYSVSREKKERFSLILESASTNQTSMYLCASRDDGQETQYFGPGTRLLVL.

This clone was detected only a few times. J is TRBJ1-6 and V is TRBV4-1; a possible D gene is TRBD1 (5 bases). The germline V gene has CDR1 MGHRA and CDR2 YSYEKL. The CDR3 contains 18 residues. The V gene lost 0 bases and the J gene lost 6 bases, with 18 bases spanning the gap. The CDR3 DNA sequence: TGCGCCAGCAGCCAAGACCCCCCGGGACGGGGTTTTAATTCACCCCTCCACTTT. Amino acids: CASSQDPPGRGFNSPLHF.

The genes are TRBV29-1 and TRBJ1-1; D gene unclear. Germline lookup yields CDR1 SQVTM and CDR2 ANQGSEA. The V and J ends lost 7 bases and 3 bases respectively, with 12 bases between them. This CDR3 spans 12 amino acids. The CDR3 protein is CSGIDIYTEAFF. In nucleotides, the CDR3 is TGCAGCGGGATAGACATTTACACTGAAGCTTTCTTT.

The chain joins TRBV30 to TRBJ1-2, with 8 bases identical to TRBD1. This CDR3 is 14 amino acids long. Germline CDR1 reads GTSNPN; CDR2 reads SVGIG (reference sequence). The ends lost 2 bases at V and 3 bases at J; junction bases unmatched: 5. The CDR3, as DNA: TGTGCCTGGAGTCGGACAGGGCAGGACTATGGCTACACCTTC. This encodes CAWSRTGQDYGYTF. The complete variable domain, with remaining parts taken from reference TRBV30 and TRBJ1-2, reads SQTIHQWPATLVQPVGSPLSLECTVEGTSNPNLYWYRQAAGRGLQLLFYSVGIGQISSEVPQNLSASRPQDRQFILSSKKLLLSDSGFYLCAWSRTGQDYGYTFGSGTRLTVV.

The rearrangement uses TRBV5-1 and TRBJ2-3; 13 positions agree with TRBD2. From germline, CDR1 is SGHRS and CDR2 YFSETQ. CDR3 length: 17 residues. V shed 3 bases, J shed 3 bases, and the junction held 7 bases outside the gene matches. Written as DNA, the CDR3 is TGCGCCAGCAGCTCACTACTAGCGGGGGGGCTGACAGATACGCAGTATTTT. Protein: CASSSLLAGGLTDTQYF.

The chain employs TRBV6-2 or TRBV6-3 and TRBJ2-5, with D perhaps matching TRBD1 or TRBD2 (5 bases each). The germline V and J ends were trimmed by 2 bases and 7 bases, with 23 bases remaining between them. The CDR3 covers 17 residues. Germline V lookup: CDR1 MNHEY, CDR2 SVGEGT. This CDR3 reads CASSYGGSGLEGRTQYF. The CDR3 nucleotides read TGTGCCAGCAGTTACGGGGGATCAGGCCTAGAAGGACGGACCCAGTACTTC.

Only a few counts were recorded for this clone. This chain joins TRBV5-1 and TRBJ2-5, with D perhaps matching TRBD2 (5 bases). The CDR3 is made up of 15 amino acids. V gave up 4 bases and J gave up 1 base, with 14 bases separating them. From germline, CDR1 is SGHRS and CDR2 YFSETQ. The CDR3 bases are TGCGCCAGCAGCCCGGGAAATACTGGCCAAGAGACCCAGTACTTC. Translated, it gives CASSPGNTGQETQYF.

The rearrangement links TRBV3-1 (or the pseudogene TRBV3-2) to TRBJ2-2; D remains unclear. The CDR3 sequence is 19 residues long. CDR1 LGHDT and CDR2 YNNKEL come from the germline V gene (reference sequence). Between the trimmed V and J ends, which lost 0 bases and 3 bases, there was a span of 20 bases. CDR3: CASSQDRINGQAYTGELFF. CDR3 DNA sequence: TGTGCCAGCAGCCAAGATAGAATTAATGGGCAGGCGTACACCGGGGAGCTGTTTTTT.

This chain uses TRBV7-3 with TRBJ2-2, with a tentative D call TRBD2 (5 bases). This CDR3 spans 14 amino acids. CDR1 is SGHTA and CDR2 is FQGTGA in the germline V gene. Trimming shortened V by 5 bases and J by 7 bases, and 14 bases separated the two germline ends. The CDR3 is CASSHTLEGGELFF. The CDR3 nucleotides read TGTGCCAGCAGCCACACTCTTGAGGGCGGGGAGCTGTTTTTT.

The chain joins TRBV5-1 to TRBJ2-4, with 12 bases aligning to TRBD1. The ends lost 4 bases at V and 8 bases at J; junction bases unmatched: 10. The CDR3 contains 16 residues. Germline-derived CDR1 and CDR2 are SGHRS and YFSETQ. The CDR3 DNA follows: TGCGCCAGCAGCAATCTCGGGACAGGGGGCCTGGACATTCAGTACTTC. It translates to CASSNLGTGGLDIQYF.